This TCR beta chain appears in the sequencing data of a study of cytomegalovirus exposure and HLA in healthy donors. Overall study: Membership in the Caucasian-associated ancestry cluster was found for 75% to 90% of about 430 genotyped donors.

The study, taken as a whole, reports: Common viral pathogens seemed, in a later analysis, to connect with several of the most significant clusters. Confirmation in vitro established that three CMV-associated chains were specific for CMV antigens. Later on, analysis showed that most CMV-associated TCR beta chains appeared to be HLA-restricted.

This clone was seen more than once but under ten times. The antigen is unknown. Researchers ran the PCR with 60 Vbeta and 13 Jbeta primers. TCRdb's copy holds only in-frame clones and misses some; the assay was immunoSEQ multiplex PCR. Of some 110,000 clones listed, 73% are singletons. This TCR was sampled from a man aged 60 to 69 in good health and CMV-seropositive. The specimen sequenced was PBMCs.

CDR3 bases: TGTGCCAGCAGTGAAAGGGTCGGACAGGGCTCTGAAGCTTTCTTT. Its protein is CASSERVGQGSEAFF. This chain joins TRBV2 and TRBJ1-1; 8 bases match TRBD1. Per the germline V gene, CDR1 is SNHLY and CDR2 is FYNNEI. CDR3 length: 15 amino acids. Unmatched junction bases numbered 8, after V lost 2 bases and J lost 6 bases.